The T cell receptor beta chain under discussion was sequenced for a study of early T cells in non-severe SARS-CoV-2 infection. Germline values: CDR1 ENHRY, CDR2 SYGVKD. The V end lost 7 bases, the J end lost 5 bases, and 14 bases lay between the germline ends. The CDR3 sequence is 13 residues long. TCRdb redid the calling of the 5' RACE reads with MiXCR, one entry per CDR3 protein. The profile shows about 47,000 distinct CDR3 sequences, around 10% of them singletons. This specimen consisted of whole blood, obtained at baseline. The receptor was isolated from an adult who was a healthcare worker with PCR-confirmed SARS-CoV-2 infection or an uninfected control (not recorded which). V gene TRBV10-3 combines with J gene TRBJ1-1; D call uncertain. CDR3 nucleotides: TGTGCCATCACCCCCTCGATGGGGACTGAAGCTTTCTTT. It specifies CAITPSMGTEAFF.